The entry that follows covers one T cell receptor beta chain sequence. Germline CDR1 and CDR2: SGHAT and FQNNGV. The CDR3 is 15 residues long. Trimming removed 5 bases from V and 7 bases from J; junction bases left unmatched: 11. The sample originates from a study of technical replicates of blood from several donors. Sequencing used immunoSEQ multiplex PCR; TCRdb keeps in-frame clones, though not all of them. The data contain tens of thousands of clones, approximately 78% of them singletons. The chain uses TRBV11-2 and TRBJ1-1; the match to TRBD1 covers 9 bases. The sequenced material came from PBMCs. This TCR came from a human donor in good health. Some clones in this sample may be carry-over from other donors' samples. This chain's CDR3 is CASSANRGRFHEAFF. DNA for the CDR3: TGTGCCAGCAGCGCAAACAGGGGGCGGTTTCATGAAGCTTTCTTT.